This T cell receptor beta chain was found in a study of identifying expanded T cells in peripheral blood. The study's findings and limits: Two-week clone count variance significantly increased as total template count grew.

This CDR3 comprises 14 residues. V lost 5 bases to trimming and J lost 0 bases, with 10 bases between them. The germline V gene encodes CDR1 MNHNS and CDR2 SASEGT. Assay: immunoSEQ multiplex PCR; the TCRdb copy retains only in-frame clones and omits some. The table lists some 95,000 clones, 75% to 90% of them singletons. This clone was seen a few times. Its antigen is undetermined. No infections or other immune events were documented during collection. This TCR was sampled from a person between 18 and 75 years old in good health. Specimen: blood. This chain joins TRBV6-1 and TRBJ1-2; no firm D call. The CDR3 sequence is CASSLEGANYGYTF. Here the CDR3 DNA reads TGTGCCAGCAGTTTAGAGGGAGCTAACTATGGCTACACCTTC.